The clone carrying this T cell receptor beta chain was counted only a few times. What it binds is unknown. CDR3 length equals 18 residues. V was clipped by 1 base and J by 1 base, with 20 bases between them. Germline CDR1 is DFQATT and CDR2 is SNEGSKA (reference sequence). The entry originates in a study of T cell repertoires in cytomegalovirus infection. At the level of the study: CMV infection together with matching HLA type was indicated by public TCR beta signatures. Broader study findings: The study found HLA-C-restricted CMV-specific TCR beta clonotypes dominating the ex vivo response. Carriers of CMV plus the relevant HLA were identified by cumulative public TCR beta family frequency.

MiXCR, run by TCRdb on the reads, gives a single entry per CDR3 protein. The data contain about 130,000 distinct CDR3 sequences, 20% to 30% of them singletons. The specimen sequenced was PBMCs, sequenced either directly or after in vitro stimulation (not recorded which). The TCR was taken from a human donor in good health (CMV status not recorded). Some clones in this sample may be carry-over from other donors' samples. The rearrangement links TRBV20-1 to TRBJ2-1; the D gene could be TRBD1 or TRBD2 (6 bases each). CDR3 DNA sequence: TGCAGTGCTAGAGGAACCCTAGGGGGAGGTCATTCCTACAATGAGCAGTTCTTC. It translates to CSARGTLGGGHSYNEQFF.